A single sample gave rise to the 17 T cell receptor beta chains below, sequenced in a study of blood T cells in healthy people across ages. The second PCR ran about 6 to 11 cycles with a sample-barcoded 5' primer and J-beta primers. TCRdb re-analysed the 5' RACE reads in MiXCR, keeping a single row per CDR3 protein. The sample includes around 670,000 distinct CDR3 sequences, 25% to 35% seen only once; the top ten take 15% to 19%. Sequences were obtained from blood. Receptors were obtained from a woman older than 75 in good health.

This clonotype was detected ten times or more. The chain has TRBV20-1 and TRBJ1-2; D might be TRBD1 (6 bases). V was trimmed by 3 bases and J by 4 bases, leaving 9 bases between them. The CDR3 length is 12 residues. CDR1 DFQATT and CDR2 SNEGSKA come from the germline V gene (reference sequence). The CDR3 coding sequence is TGCAGTGCTAGGAGGGACACCTATGGCTACACCTTC. Protein sequence: CSARRDTYGYTF.

This clonotype was seen ten or more times. The J gene is TRBJ2-3, the V gene TRBV7-8; D is perhaps TRBD2 (6 bases). Looked up from germline, CDR1 is SGHVS and CDR2 is FQNEAQ. Trimming cost V 3 bases and J 10 bases, with 23 bases left between them. The CDR3 has 16 residues. This chain's CDR3 is CASSFSGRWTMVAQYF. The CDR3 DNA sequence: TGTGCCAGCAGCTTTTCAGGCCGGTGGACTATGGTAGCGCAGTATTTT.

J is TRBJ2-7 and V is TRBV12-3 or TRBV12-4; the D gene could be TRBD1 or TRBD2 (5 bases each). Trimming left V 6 bases short and J 5 bases short, with 20 bases between. The CDR3 length is 15 residues. CDR3 DNA: TGTGCCAGCAGCCTTTCCGGACTCAGGGCAAACGAGCAGTACTTC. Its translation: CASSLSGLRANEQYF.

This clonotype was counted ten times or more. The V call is TRBV6-2 or TRBV6-3, the J call TRBJ2-5; no definite D call. This CDR3 comprises 17 residues. Germline V CDR1 and CDR2: MNHEY, SVGEGT. Deletions cut 5 bases from V and 0 bases from J, with 19 bases between. The CDR3 protein is CASSRSLFLGYQETQYF. DNA for the CDR3: TGTGCCAGCAGTCGCTCCCTGTTTCTAGGGTACCAAGAGACCCAGTACTTC.

This clonotype was picked up one time. The rearrangement uses TRBV5-1 and TRBJ2-7, with D maybe TRBD1 (5 bases). There are 14 residues in the CDR3. Germline assignment: CDR1 SGHRS and CDR2 YFSETQ. Trimming shortened V by 6 bases and J by 2 bases, and 15 bases separated the two germline ends. CDR3 sequence reads: CASTPTGFTYEQYF. CDR3 bases: TGCGCCAGCACCCCCACAGGTTTTACCTACGAGCAGTACTTC.

In its sample, this clonotype was seen many times. The chain recombines TRBV6-5 with TRBJ2-3; 11 bases are a match to TRBD2. The J segment lost 7 bases and the V segment lost 6 bases, leaving 6 bases of the junction unmatched. Per germline, CDR1 MNHEY and CDR2 SVGAGI. This CDR3 is built from 14 residues. DNA for the CDR3: TGTGCCAGCAGGGCTAGCGGGGGGACTAATACGCAGTATTTT. Residues: CASRASGGTNTQYF.

This clonotype was recorded at least ten times. This rearrangement joins TRBV7-7 to TRBJ2-5; D may match TRBD1 or TRBD2 (7 bases each). Germline CDR1 SSHAT, CDR2 FNYEAQ (reference sequence). The CDR3 runs 16 residues. Trimming took 4 bases from V and 1 from J, leaving 16 bases between them. The CDR3 here is CASSSGGGQSQETQYF. CDR3 DNA: TGTGCCAGCAGCTCTGGGGGGGGACAGAGCCAAGAGACCCAGTACTTC.

The chain uses TRBV7-6 and TRBJ2-1; 8 nucleotides line up with TRBD2. The length of the CDR3 is 16 residues. CDR1 is SGHVS, CDR2 FNYEAQ, per germline. Trimming at V came to 1 base and at J to 7 bases, leaving 9 bases not matched to a gene. The CDR3 region is CASSLGRGGRANEQFF. CDR3 in DNA: TGTGCCAGCAGCTTAGGTCGGGGGGGCCGGGCAAATGAGCAGTTCTTC. The whole variable domain, filled in from reference TRBV7-6 and TRBJ2-1, reads GAGVSQSPRYKVTKRGQDVALRCDPISGHVSLYWYRQALGQGPEFLTYFNYEAQQDKSGLPNDRFSAERPEGSISTLTIQRTEQRDSAMYRCASSLGRGGRANEQFFGPGTRLTVL.

This clonotype was recorded many times. V usage is TRBV27 and J usage is TRBJ2-1; 7 nucleotides match TRBD1. J lost 6 bases, V lost 2 bases, and 10 bases had no gene match. Germline assignment: CDR1 MNHEY and CDR2 SMNVEV (reference sequence). The length of the CDR3 is 16 residues. CDR3 DNA: TGTGCCAGCAGTTTAACTGGGACAGCCTCACTCAATGAGCAGTTCTTC. This translates into CASSLTGTASLNEQFF.

This clonotype appeared many times. V gene TRBV20-1 combines with J gene TRBJ2-5, with D possibly TRBD1 on 6 matching bases. Trimming took off 0 bases at V and 7 bases at J, with 15 bases between the two ends. Germline CDR1 and CDR2: DFQATT and SNEGSKA (reference sequence). This CDR3 has 14 residues. CDR3 sequence: CSARDQEQGGTQYF. The CDR3 DNA reads TGCAGTGCTAGAGATCAAGAACAGGGCGGGACCCAGTACTTC.

The CDR3 loop is CAISESSQGASEAFF. CDR3 nucleotide sequence: TGTGCCATCAGTGAGTCATCGCAGGGGGCAAGTGAAGCTTTCTTT. This chain joins TRBV10-3 and TRBJ1-1; 8 nucleotides match TRBD1. The ends lost 0 bases at V and 7 bases at J; junction bases unmatched: 7. Germline CDR1 is ENHRY and CDR2 is SYGVKD. The CDR3 runs to 15 residues.

This clonotype was observed a few times. This chain joins TRBV7-2 and TRBJ1-3; D is unclear. The CDR3 loop spans 15 amino acids. The germline gives CDR1 SGHTA, CDR2 FQGNSA. V was pared by 5 bases and J by 2 bases, with 13 bases between. CDR3 sequence (DNA): TGTGCCAGCAGCCCCAGCGAAGGGCCTGGAAACACCATATATTTT. Translation: CASSPSEGPGNTIYF.

The CDR3 region has the DNA TGCAGCGTTTCGGGGGCGGGAGAGCAGTACTTC. Encoded protein: CSVSGAGEQYF. The chain couples TRBV29-1 to TRBJ2-7, with D perhaps given as TRBD1 or TRBD2 (6 bases each). The CDR3 is 11 amino acids. Trimming shortened V by 5 bases and J by 7 bases, and 12 bases separated the two germline ends. CDR1 and CDR2 from the germline V gene are SQVTM and ANQGSEA.

In its sample, this clonotype was seen many times. This chain connects TRBV5-4 to TRBJ2-1; D ambiguous. This CDR3 contains 12 residues. V shed 1 base and J shed 3 bases, with 2 bases lying between them. Germline-derived CDR1 and CDR2 are SGHNT and YYREEE (reference sequence). This chain's CDR3 is CASSLRYNEQFF. CDR3 sequence (DNA): TGTGCCAGCAGCTTGCGCTACAATGAGCAGTTCTTC.

This clonotype was counted a few times. The CDR3 bases are TGCGCCAGCAGCCCGGAGGCAGATAATTCACCCCTCCACTTT. Residues: CASSPEADNSPLHF. This chain links TRBV5-1 with TRBJ1-6; no clear D. With 4 bases removed from V and 5 bases from J, the gap between germline ends came to 10 bases. Germline CDR1 SGHRS, CDR2 YFSETQ. CDR3 length: 14 amino acids.

With regard to this clonotype: Possible read error: a much larger clone is one base away. This chain uses TRBV12-3 or TRBV12-4 with TRBJ2-3, with TRBD2 identical over 15 bases. The CDR3 has 19 amino acids. J gave up 3 bases and V 6 bases, and 13 bases lay outside the gene matches. CDR3 DNA sequence: TGTGCCAGCAGATCTCTCCGGACTAGCGGGGGGGCGGGAACAGATACGCAGTATTTT. The encoded protein is CASRSLRTSGGAGTDTQYF.

This sequence joins TRBV7-9 and TRBJ1-4; D uncertain. The CDR3 covers 14 residues. The germline CDR1 and CDR2 sequences are SEHNR and FQNEAQ (reference sequence). The ends were cut back, 2 bases at V and 2 bases at J, with 6 bases in the middle. As DNA, the CDR3 is TGTGCCAGCAGCTTAATGGCTACTAATGAAAAACTGTTTTTT. Protein: CASSLMATNEKLFF.